This TCR beta chain was identified in a study of OX40 agonist ivuxolimab in advanced cancers. Across the whole study: Cancers in dose escalation were hepatocellular, melanoma, renal cell and head and neck.

In regard to this clone: Its antigen is not known.

Study-level points and caveats: The expanded peripheral T cells' antigen specificity was not determined.

Data came from immunoSEQ multiplex PCR; TCRdb stores just in-frame clones and leaves some out. This sample has 45,000 to 70,000 clones; around 80% occur once, and the top ten carry approximately 3%. CDR1 and CDR2 from the germline V gene are GTSNPN and SVGIG (reference sequence). This CDR3 is built from 14 residues. J lost 5 bases, V lost 2 bases, and 6 bases had no gene match. Here the sequenced sample was CD4+ or CD8+ T cells sorted from blood, taken in a trial of the OX40 agonist ivuxolimab. This receptor was obtained from an adult with an advanced solid tumor such as melanoma, head and neck, liver or kidney cancer. The V call is TRBV30, the J call TRBJ2-3; 8 positions match TRBD2. The CDR3 DNA is TGTGCCTGGAGTCGGGCGGGAGGTGGAGATACGCAGTATTTT. This sequence encodes CAWSRAGGGDTQYF.